These 31 T cell receptor beta chains share one sample of origin, sequenced in a study of cytomegalovirus exposure and HLA in healthy donors (dated by TCRdb to 2016 to 2017). The method behind the library was the immunoSEQ multiplex PCR assay. For the multiplex PCR, a mixture combining 60 forward primers for TCR Vbeta segments and 13 reverse primers for TCR Jbeta segments was used. Entries here come from immuneACCESS through TCRdb and include only in-frame sequences with V and J called. Some clones fail to appear in such tables; in the studies checked, an unresolved V gene covers under half of the shortfall, and the cause of the remainder is unknown. The sample data list 200,000 or so clones, and 82% of these were observed just once. Clones ranked in the top ten supply about 0.8% of the sample. The sample comprised PBMCs. All receptors come from a young woman in good health and CMV-seronegative.

In its sample, this clone was seen once. The chain joins TRBV5-8 to TRBJ2-7; 9 nucleotides agree with TRBD1. The CDR3 is 15 residues long. Trimming at V came to 2 bases and at J to 2 bases, leaving 5 bases not matched to a gene. Germline V gene sequence: CDR1 SGHTS, CDR2 YDEGEE. CDR3 sequence: CASSLSGTGTYEQYF. The CDR3 DNA follows: TGTGCCAGCAGCTTATCCGGGACAGGGACCTACGAGCAGTACTTC.

This chain joins TRBV28 and TRBJ2-3, with TRBD1 identical over 7 bases. Germline CDR1 and CDR2: MDHEN and SYDVKM. This CDR3 comprises 14 residues. J was trimmed by 7 bases and V by 5 bases; bases with no gene match: 9. The CDR3 is CASSHRQGVNTQYF. The CDR3 DNA reads TGTGCCAGCAGTCACCGACAGGGTGTAAATACGCAGTATTTT.

This sequence joins TRBV27 and TRBJ2-7; D might be TRBD2 (5 bases). Germline lookup yields CDR1 MNHEY and CDR2 SMNVEV (reference sequence). This CDR3 is 13 amino acids long. V gave up 7 bases and J gave up 3 bases, with 13 bases separating them. The CDR3 DNA sequence: TGTGCCAGCACTCCCAAAGGAGGCTACGAGCAGTACTTC. This gives the protein CASTPKGGYEQYF.

The chain carries TRBV5-1 and TRBJ2-5; TRBD1 agrees at 8 bases. Germline V gene data show CDR1 as SGHRS and CDR2 as YFSETQ. CDR3 length equals 14 residues. V dropped 4 bases and J dropped 3; count of bases not matched to a gene: 5. CDR3 region: CASSPQGVEETQYF. CDR3 sequence (DNA): TGCGCCAGCAGCCCACAGGGGGTGGAAGAGACCCAGTACTTC.

This chain connects TRBV6-6 to TRBJ1-2; 9 bases line up with TRBD1. In germline, CDR1 is MNHNY, CDR2 SVGAGI (reference sequence). CDR3 length: 14 amino acids. V dropped 6 bases and J dropped 8; count of bases not matched to a gene: 10. The CDR3 DNA sequence: TGTGCCAGCAGCGACGACAGGGGGGAAGGAGGCTACACCTTC. As protein: CASSDDRGEGGYTF.

The V and J genes are TRBV7-9 and TRBJ1-2; 8 positions match TRBD1. The CDR3 covers 18 residues. V gave up 6 bases and J gave up 6 bases; unmatched junction bases: 21. Germline values: CDR1 SEHNR, CDR2 FQNEAQ (reference sequence). DNA for the CDR3: TGTGCCAGCAGTGTAAGTCCAGTTCAGGGGGCGCTCTTGGATGGCTACACCTTC. Translated, it gives CASSVSPVQGALLDGYTF.

The chain links TRBV11-3 to TRBJ2-1; the D is unclear. Trimming removed 1 base from V and 9 bases from J, with 19 bases in between. Germline-derived CDR1 and CDR2 are SGHNT and YENEEA. The CDR3 is made up of 16 amino acids. CDR3 region: CASSLGQTSDDGEQFF. The CDR3 nucleotides read TGTGCCAGCAGCTTAGGTCAGACTTCTGATGACGGTGAGCAGTTCTTC.

This sequence joins TRBV5-5 and TRBJ2-2; D is uncertain. Trimming removed 0 bases from V and 5 bases from J, with 5 bases in between. Germline CDR1 and CDR2: SGHKS and YYEKEE (reference sequence). CDR3 size: 13 residues. The CDR3 spells CASSLARTGELFF. In nucleotides, the CDR3 is TGTGCCAGCAGCTTGGCGAGGACCGGGGAGCTGTTTTTT. The entire variable domain, with the rest obtained from reference TRBV5-5 and TRBJ2-2, is as follows: DAGVTQSPTHLIKTRGQQVTLRCSPISGHKSVSWYQQVLGQGPQFIFQYYEKEERGRGNFPDRFSARQFPNYSSELNVNALLLGDSALYLCASSLARTGELFFGEGSRLTVL.

In this sample, this clone turned up once. This chain uses TRBV19 with TRBJ1-5; TRBD1 is a possible D gene (5 bases). The CDR3 covers 12 residues. Germline CDR1 and CDR2: LNHDA and SQIVND (reference sequence). In nucleotides, the CDR3 is TGTGCGAAAGTGGGGGGGAATCAGCCCCAGCATTTT. It specifies CAKVGGNQPQHF.

The chain uses TRBV7-9 and TRBJ1-1; 9 bases fit TRBD1. The CDR3 spans 14 residues. Trimming at V came to 3 bases and at J to 7 bases, leaving 6 bases not matched to a gene. Germline V gene lookup returns CDR1 SEHNR and CDR2 FQNEAQ (reference sequence). Here the CDR3 DNA reads TGTGCCAGCAGCTTTACAGGGGGCGGTAATGAAGCTTTCTTT. Amino acid sequence: CASSFTGGGNEAFF.

The V gene is TRBV7-9, the J gene TRBJ1-2, with a tentative D call TRBD1 (6 bases). Germline values: CDR1 SEHNR, CDR2 FQNEAQ (reference sequence). The CDR3 spans 14 residues. V gave up 6 bases and J gave up 4 bases, with 15 bases separating them. The CDR3 DNA sequence: TGTGCCAGCAGTTACACAGCAGGGGTCTATGGCTACACCTTC. Translated, it gives CASSYTAGVYGYTF.

This clone was detected a few times. V usage is TRBV7-7 and J usage is TRBJ2-1, with D maybe TRBD1 (6 bases). This CDR3 contains 12 residues. CDR1 and CDR2 from the germline V gene are SSHAT and FNYEAQ (reference sequence). V was pared by 4 bases and J by 9 bases, with 10 bases between. The CDR3 DNA follows: TGTGCCAGCAGCTCTACAGGGACTGAGCAGTTCTTC. Translation: CASSSTGTEQFF.

In its sample, this clone was seen a few times. The V call is TRBV2, the J call TRBJ1-1; D ambiguous. The V gene's germline CDR1 is SNHLY and CDR2 FYNNEI. The CDR3 is made up of 15 amino acids. V shed 5 bases and J shed 1 base, with 14 bases lying between them. The CDR3 nucleotides are TGTGCCAGCAGTCCAGAGCCTCCGGGGAACACTGAAGCTTTCTTT. Encoded protein: CASSPEPPGNTEAFF.

The rearrangement uses TRBV2 and TRBJ1-1, with TRBD1 matching 8 bases. Germline CDR1 reads SNHLY; CDR2 reads FYNNEI. The CDR3 is 13 amino acids. V shed 4 bases and J 4 bases; nucleotides not matched to a gene: 2. DNA of the CDR3: TGTGCCAGCAGTGCCACAGGGGGCACTGAAGCTTTCTTT. This sequence encodes CASSATGGTEAFF.

This clone was counted between two and nine times. The V and J genes are TRBV4-1 and TRBJ2-2, with D perhaps TRBD2 (5 bases). Germline V gene sequence: CDR1 MGHRA, CDR2 YSYEKL. This CDR3 is 18 amino acids long. V lost 0 bases, J lost 3 bases, and 17 bases lay in between. Here the CDR3 reads CASSQDGPGTLDTGELFF. The CDR3 bases are TGCGCCAGCAGCCAAGATGGTCCGGGAACTTTAGACACCGGGGAGCTGTTTTTT.

The chain links TRBV4-1 to TRBJ2-1; 7 nucleotides align to TRBD1. In germline, CDR1 is MGHRA, CDR2 YSYEKL. The J segment lost 4 bases and the V segment lost 3 bases, leaving 9 bases of the junction unmatched. This CDR3 is 16 amino acids long. As DNA, the CDR3 is TGCGCCAGCAGCCATGATGGGGACAGTCCTTACAATGAGCAGTTCTTC. Protein: CASSHDGDSPYNEQFF.

CDR3 sequence reads: CASSPGGVKDEKLFF. DNA for the CDR3: TGCGCCAGCAGCCCCGGGGGGGTTAAAGATGAAAAACTGTTTTTT. The J gene is TRBJ1-4, the V gene TRBV5-1; possible D gene TRBD1, 5 bases. Trimming shortened V by 4 bases and J by 6 bases, and 16 bases separated the two germline ends. Germline V gives CDR1 SGHRS, CDR2 YFSETQ. The CDR3 contains 15 residues.

The chain combines TRBV30 with TRBJ1-6, with D possibly matching TRBD1 (5 bases). Germline V CDR1 and CDR2: GTSNPN, SVGIG (reference sequence). The CDR3 contains 13 residues. V lost 4 bases, J lost 7 bases, and 11 bases lay in between. CDR3 protein: CAWTQGGNSPLHF. The DNA for the CDR3 is TGTGCCTGGACCCAGGGAGGGAATTCACCCCTCCACTTT.

The V gene is TRBV9, the J gene TRBJ2-5; no firm D call. The germline CDR1 and CDR2 sequences are SGDLS and YYNGEE. Deletions cut 3 bases from V and 1 base from J, with 10 bases between. The CDR3 has 14 amino acids. Here the CDR3 DNA reads TGTGCCAGCAGCGCAGACATCCCCCAAGAGACCCAGTACTTC. Protein: CASSADIPQETQYF.

This clone appeared once. One junction end does not reproduce the germline sequence, and a read error may be involved. The rearrangement uses TRBV7-9 and TRBJ1-2, with 9 bases matching TRBD1. The CDR3 totals 16 residues. Germline lookup yields CDR1 SEHNR and CDR2 FQNEAQ (reference sequence). The CDR3, as DNA: TGTTCCAGCAGCGACAACCGACAGGGGGAGGACTATGGCTACACCTTC. As protein: CSSSDNRQGEDYGYTF.

The rearrangement links TRBV6-6 to TRBJ2-7, with D perhaps matching TRBD1 (6 bases). CDR1 and CDR2 from the germline V gene are MNHNY and SVGAGI (reference sequence). The V end was cut by 2 bases, the J end by 2 bases, with 10 bases between. The CDR3 spans 14 residues. The CDR3 bases are TGTGCCAGCAGTTACGAGGCAGGGGCCTACGAGCAGTACTTC. Translation gives CASSYEAGAYEQYF.

J is TRBJ2-1 and V is TRBV9; TRBD2 matches at 7 bases. Trimming took 0 bases from V and 3 from J; bases not matched to a gene: 3. The CDR3 spans 15 residues. Germline V gene lookup returns CDR1 SGDLS and CDR2 YYNGEE. The CDR3 protein is CASSVGGRSYNEQFF. CDR3 coding DNA: TGTGCCAGCAGCGTAGGCGGGAGAAGCTACAATGAGCAGTTCTTC.

The chain carries TRBV6-5 and TRBJ2-7; no clear D. The V gene's germline CDR1 is MNHEY and CDR2 SVGAGI. This CDR3 contains 13 residues. V lost 5 bases and J 5 bases, leaving 13 bases between the germline ends. CDR3 protein: CASSEQFTNEQYF. DNA for the CDR3: TGTGCCAGCAGTGAACAGTTTACGAACGAGCAGTACTTC.

This rearrangement joins TRBV25-1 to TRBJ2-1; 10 positions match TRBD1. V was clipped by 4 bases and J by 3 bases; unmatched bases: 3. The CDR3 is 15 amino acids. CDR1 is MGHDK and CDR2 is SYGVNS in the germline V gene. The CDR3 region is CASSGTGGDYNEQFF. The CDR3, as DNA: TGTGCCAGCAGTGGGACAGGGGGAGACTACAATGAGCAGTTCTTC.

V and J are TRBV28 and TRBJ2-5; no clear D gene. The CDR3 consists of 13 residues. Per the germline V gene, CDR1 is MDHEN and CDR2 is SYDVKM. The V gene lost 7 bases and the J gene lost 3 bases, with 12 bases spanning the gap. The CDR3 DNA reads as TGTGCCAGCACTACTGGGCCCGAAGAGACCCAGTACTTC. Residues: CASTTGPEETQYF.

The chain combines TRBV27 with TRBJ1-4; TRBD1 might be the D (5 bases). This CDR3 region has 13 residues. V shed 2 bases and J shed 6 bases, with 7 bases lying between them. Germline CDR1 reads MNHEY; CDR2 reads SMNVEV (reference sequence). The CDR3 region has the DNA TGTGCCAGCAGTTTAGCCAGGGATGAAAAACTGTTTTTT. Its translation: CASSLARDEKLFF.

The V call is TRBV13, the J call TRBJ2-7, with D tentatively TRBD1 (6 bases). V shed 4 bases and J shed 5 bases, with 9 bases lying between them. The CDR3 extends over 12 amino acids. Germline-derived CDR1 and CDR2 are PRHDT and FYEKMQ (reference sequence). The CDR3 spells CASSSAGDEQYF. The CDR3 coding sequence is TGTGCCAGCAGCTCCGCAGGGGACGAGCAGTACTTC.

CDR3 nucleotides: TGTGCCAGCAGCAGACAACGCTCTGGGGCCAACGTCCTGACTTTC. Translation gives CASSRQRSGANVLTF. This sequence joins TRBV5-6 and TRBJ2-6; D unresolved. Per the germline V gene, CDR1 is SGHDT and CDR2 is YYEEEE. Trimming removed 4 bases at V and 0 bases at J, with 8 bases between. This CDR3 is 15 amino acids long.

The chain employs TRBV29-1 and TRBJ2-7; D call uncertain. This CDR3 is 14 amino acids long. V was cut by 8 bases and J by 2 bases, with 19 bases left in between. Germline CDR1 and CDR2: SQVTM and ANQGSEA. CDR3 nucleotides: TGCAGCCCAAGAGACACACATAGGACCTACGAGCAGTACTTC. Its protein product is CSPRDTHRTYEQYF.

Only a few counts were recorded for this clone. This chain joins TRBV6-5 and TRBJ1-1; D is uncertain. Germline V CDR1 and CDR2: MNHEY, SVGAGI. V lost 4 bases and J lost 1, with 4 bases in between. The CDR3 is 12 residues long. In DNA, the CDR3 is TGTGCCAGCAGTTCAGGGAACACTGAAGCTTTCTTT. It codes for CASSSGNTEAFF.

The chain joins TRBV19 to TRBJ2-1, with TRBD2 identical over 8 bases. Per germline, CDR1 LNHDA and CDR2 SQIVND (reference sequence). CDR3 size: 15 residues. The trim removed 4 bases at V and 1 base at J, leaving 3 bases unmatched. The CDR3 bases are TGTGCCAGTAGTAGAGCTAGCGGGTCCTACAATGAGCAGTTCTTC. Protein: CASSRASGSYNEQFF.